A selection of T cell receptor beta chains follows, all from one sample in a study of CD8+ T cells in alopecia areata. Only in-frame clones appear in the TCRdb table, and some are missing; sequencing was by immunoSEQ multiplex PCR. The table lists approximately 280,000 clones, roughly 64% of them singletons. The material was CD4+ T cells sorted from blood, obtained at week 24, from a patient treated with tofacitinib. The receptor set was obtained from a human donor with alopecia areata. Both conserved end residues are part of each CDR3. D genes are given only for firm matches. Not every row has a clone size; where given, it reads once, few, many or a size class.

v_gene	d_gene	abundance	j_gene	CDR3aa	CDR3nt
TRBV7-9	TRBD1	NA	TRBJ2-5	CASSPWTGIGETQYF	TGTGCCAGCAGCCCTTGGACAGGGATCGGGGAGACCCAGTACTTC
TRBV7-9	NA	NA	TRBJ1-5	CASSFRGDNQPQHF	TGTGCCAGCAGCTTTCGAGGGGACAATCAGCCCCAGCATTTT
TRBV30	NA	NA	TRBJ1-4	CAWSVPGHHEKLFF	TGTGCCTGGAGTGTCCCTGGACACCATGAAAAACTGTTTTTT
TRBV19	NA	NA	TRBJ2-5	CASSIQETQYF	TGTGCCAGTAGTATACAAGAGACCCAGTACTTC
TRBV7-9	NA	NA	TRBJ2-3	CASSLALGSSTDTQYF	TGTGCCAGCAGCTTAGCGCTTGGCAGCAGCACAGATACGCAGTATTTT
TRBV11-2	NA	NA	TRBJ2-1	CASSLRVSKYNEQFF	TGTGCCAGCAGCCTCAGGGTTTCAAAGTACAATGAGCAGTTCTTC
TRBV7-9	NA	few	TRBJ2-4	CASSLGEIPIF	TGTGCCAGCAGCTTAGGGGAGATCCCTATCTTC
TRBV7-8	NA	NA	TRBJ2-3	CASSFQLEADTQYF	TGTGCCAGCAGCTTTCAGTTGGAGGCAGATACGCAGTATTTT
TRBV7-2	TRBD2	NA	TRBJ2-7	CASSRTTSGGLPYEQYF	TGTGCCAGCAGCCGTACGACTAGCGGGGGCTTACCCTACGAGCAGTACTTC
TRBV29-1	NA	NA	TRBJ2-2	CSVDNLNTGELFF	TGCAGCGTTGACAACTTGAACACCGGGGAGCTGTTTTTT
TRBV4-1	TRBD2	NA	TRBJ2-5	CASSQMHGTSVETQYF	TGCGCCAGCAGCCAAATGCACGGGACTAGCGTAGAGACCCAGTACTTC
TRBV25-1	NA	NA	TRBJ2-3	CASRLRGSTDTQYF	TGTGCCAGCAGACTCAGGGGTAGCACAGATACGCAGTATTTT
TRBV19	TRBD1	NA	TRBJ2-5	CASSPYGQGKRETQYF	TGTGCCAGTAGTCCGTACGGACAGGGTAAAAGGGAGACCCAGTACTTC
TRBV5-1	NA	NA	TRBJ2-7	CASSLSDAGRRVYEQYF	TGCGCCAGCAGCTTATCTGATGCGGGCCGGAGAGTCTACGAGCAGTACTTC
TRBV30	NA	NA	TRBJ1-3	CASTPRESGNTIYF	TGTGCCTCGACCCCCCGGGAGTCTGGAAACACCATATATTTT
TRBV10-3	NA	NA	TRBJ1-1	CATTGGATEAFF	TGTGCCACCACCGGCGGGGCAACTGAAGCTTTCTTT
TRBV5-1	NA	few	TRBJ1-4	CASSAYTATNEKLFF	TGCGCCAGCAGCGCATACACGGCAACTAATGAAAAACTGTTTTTT
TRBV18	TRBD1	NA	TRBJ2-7	CASSPLGTGGVYEQYF	TGTGCCAGCTCACCCCTGGGGACAGGGGGCGTCTACGAGCAGTACTTC
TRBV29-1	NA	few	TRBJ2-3	CSSYLDTQYF	TGCAGCTCCTACCTAGATACGCAGTATTTT
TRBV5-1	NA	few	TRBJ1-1	CASSLSAGGTEAFF	TGCGCCAGCAGCTTGTCGGCAGGTGGCACTGAAGCTTTCTTT
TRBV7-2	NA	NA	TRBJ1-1	CASSLDLEGRTFF	TGTGCCAGCAGCTTGGACCTCGAGGGTCGGACTTTCTTT
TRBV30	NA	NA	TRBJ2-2	CAWTRSGGELFF	TGTGCCTGGACCCGAAGCGGCGGGGAGCTGTTTTTT
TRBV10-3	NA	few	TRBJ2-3	CAISDHSTDTQYF	TGTGCCATCAGTGACCATAGCACAGATACGCAGTATTTT
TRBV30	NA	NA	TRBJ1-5	CAWSVSVGPQHF	TGTGCCTGGAGTGTCAGTGTGGGGCCCCAGCATTTT
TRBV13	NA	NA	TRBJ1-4	CASSSNRDGEKLFF	TGTGCCAGCAGCTCCAACAGGGATGGTGAAAAACTGTTTTTT
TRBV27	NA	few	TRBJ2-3	CASSLSGVPNTDTQYF	TGTGCCAGCAGTTTATCGGGGGTTCCGAACACAGATACGCAGTATTTT
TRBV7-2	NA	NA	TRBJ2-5	CASSLQETQYF	TGTGCCAGCAGCCTGCAAGAGACCCAGTACTTC
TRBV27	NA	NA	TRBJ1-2	CASSGRQASDGYTF	TGTGCCAGCAGTGGGCGACAGGCCTCTGATGGCTACACCTTC
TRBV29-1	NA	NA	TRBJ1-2	CSVGAGDYTF	TGCAGCGTGGGGGCCGGGGACTACACCTTC
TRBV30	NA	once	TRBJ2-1	CAWRRRGSYNEQFF	TGTGCCTGGAGGAGACGGGGCTCCTACAATGAGCAGTTCTTC
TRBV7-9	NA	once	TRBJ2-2	CASRPGDTGELFF	TGTGCCAGCAGACCCGGGGACACCGGGGAGCTGTTTTTT
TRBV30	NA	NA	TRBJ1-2	CAWSGTRGYGYTF	TGTGCCTGGAGTGGGACCAGGGGCTATGGCTACACCTTC
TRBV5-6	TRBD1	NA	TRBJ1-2	CASRPTGVYGYTF	TGTGCCAGCAGACCGACAGGGGTCTATGGCTACACCTTC
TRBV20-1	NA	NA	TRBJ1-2	CRTQQGYTF	TGCAGGACACAGCAAGGCTACACCTTC
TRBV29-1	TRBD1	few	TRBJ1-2	CSVEVSRQGGYTF	TGCAGCGTTGAAGTATCTAGACAGGGAGGCTACACCTTC
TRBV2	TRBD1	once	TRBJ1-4	CASRASGGQGTEKLFF	TGTGCCAGCAGGGCGTCCGGAGGACAGGGGACTGAAAAACTGTTTTTT
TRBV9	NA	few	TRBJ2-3	CASSVGSTDTQYF	TGTGCCAGCAGCGTCGGGAGCACAGATACGCAGTATTTT
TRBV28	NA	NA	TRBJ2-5	CASSQGQETQYF	TGTGCCAGCAGTCAGGGTCAAGAGACCCAGTACTTC
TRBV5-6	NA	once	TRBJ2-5	CASSPMDYQETQYF	TGTGCCAGCAGCCCAATGGACTATCAAGAGACCCAGTACTTC
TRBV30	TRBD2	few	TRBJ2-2	CAWRGLAWNTGELFF	TGTGCCTGGAGAGGACTAGCGTGGAACACCGGGGAGCTGTTTTTT
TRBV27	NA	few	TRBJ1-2	CASSVGGYPYGYTF	TGTGCCAGCAGCGTGGGGGGATACCCATATGGCTACACCTTC
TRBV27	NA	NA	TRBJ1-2	CASSPRQTNYGYTF	TGTGCCAGCAGTCCCCGACAAACGAACTATGGCTACACCTTC
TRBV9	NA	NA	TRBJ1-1	CASSVKENTEAFF	TGTGCCAGCAGCGTGAAAGAAAACACTGAAGCTTTCTTT
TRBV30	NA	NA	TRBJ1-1	CAWSVGRNTEAFF	TGTGCCTGGAGTGTGGGTCGGAACACTGAAGCTTTCTTT